This TCR beta chain was observed in a study of cytomegalovirus exposure and HLA in healthy donors. Looking at the study overall: Early on, a data release was issued that held about 85 million unique TCRs from HLA-typed donors.

Germline loops: CDR1 SQVTM, CDR2 ANQGSEA. The CDR3 has 14 amino acids. V was clipped by 7 bases and J by 5 bases; unmatched bases: 12. Note on this clone: Its antigen is currently unknown.

Primers for the PCR totalled 60 Vbeta and 13 Jbeta. The assay was immunoSEQ multiplex PCR, and TCRdb's table has in-frame clones only and misses some. The sample contains nearly 200,000 clones, 70% to 80% of which appear only once. The study's findings and limits: In a later analysis, TCR beta V- and J-gene trimming showed a link to a missense DCLRE1C variant. Published work reported that the classifier diagnosed cytomegalovirus status with high specificity and sensitivity. The HLA-A and HLA-B alleles of most subjects were reportedly predicted accurately from TCR beta sequences.

This receptor was obtained from a woman in her thirties in good health and CMV-seropositive. The chain employs TRBV29-1 and TRBJ2-5; 8 bases are a match to TRBD1. The specimen was PBMCs. The CDR3 reads CSGAGGAGQETQYF. CDR3 bases: TGCAGCGGAGCAGGGGGCGCGGGTCAGGAGACCCAGTACTTC.